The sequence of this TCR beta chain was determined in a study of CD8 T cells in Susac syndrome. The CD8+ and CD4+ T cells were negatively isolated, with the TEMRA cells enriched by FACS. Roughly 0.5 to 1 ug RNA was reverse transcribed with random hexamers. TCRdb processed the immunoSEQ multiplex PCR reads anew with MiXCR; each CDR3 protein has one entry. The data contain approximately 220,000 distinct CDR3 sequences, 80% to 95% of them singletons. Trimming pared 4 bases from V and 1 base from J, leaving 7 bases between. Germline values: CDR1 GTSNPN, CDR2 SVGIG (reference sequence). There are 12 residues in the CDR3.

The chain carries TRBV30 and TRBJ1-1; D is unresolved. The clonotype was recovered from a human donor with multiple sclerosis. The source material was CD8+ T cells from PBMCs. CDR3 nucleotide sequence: TGTGCCTGGACTCCAGCGAACACTGAAGCTTTCTTT. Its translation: CAWTPANTEAFF.